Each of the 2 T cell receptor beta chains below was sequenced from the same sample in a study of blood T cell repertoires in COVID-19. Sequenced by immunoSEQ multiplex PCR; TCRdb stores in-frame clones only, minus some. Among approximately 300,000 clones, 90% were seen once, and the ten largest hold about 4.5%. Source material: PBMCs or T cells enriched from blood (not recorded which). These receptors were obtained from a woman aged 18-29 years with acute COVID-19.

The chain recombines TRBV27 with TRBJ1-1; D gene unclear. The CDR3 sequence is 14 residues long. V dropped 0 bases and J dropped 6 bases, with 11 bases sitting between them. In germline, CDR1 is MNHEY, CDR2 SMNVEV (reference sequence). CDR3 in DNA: TGTGCCAGCAGTTTATCGCCAAGGGAGCCTGAAGCTTTCTTT. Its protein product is CASSLSPREPEAFF.

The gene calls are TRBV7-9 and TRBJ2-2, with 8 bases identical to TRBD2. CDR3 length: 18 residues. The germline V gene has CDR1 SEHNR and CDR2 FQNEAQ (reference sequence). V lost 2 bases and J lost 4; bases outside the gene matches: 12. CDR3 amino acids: CASSLSVDSGSSTGELFF. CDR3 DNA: TGTGCCAGCAGCTTAAGCGTCGACAGCGGGAGTTCCACCGGGGAGCTGTTTTTT.